A selection of T cell receptor beta chains follows, all from one sample in a study of blood T cell repertoires in COVID-19. Profiling relied on immunoSEQ multiplex PCR, and the TCRdb table lists in-frame clones only, not all of them. The sample contains roughly 110,000 clones, more than 70% of which appear only once. The sample was peripheral blood. These receptor sequences come from a human donor in a cohort sampled during active COVID-19. The conserved cysteine and the conserved F or W are not part of the CDR3 here.

cdr3_length	v_call	j_call	cdr3_aa
10	TRBV11-3	TRBJ2-1	ASSVGTTEQF
16	TRBV18	TRBJ2-3	ASSPTPGSSGTGDTQY
12	TRBV7-9	TRBJ2-1	ASSRTSGGHEQF
11	TRBV19	TRBJ1-6	ASSRTANSPLH
12	TRBV7-2	TRBJ1-2	ASSLAYTGKGYT
17	TRBV29-1	TRBJ2-5	SVVPFEREGPIRRGAQY
13	TRBV5-1	TRBJ2-5	ASSLASGGGETQY
14	TRBV5-4	TRBJ1-3	ASSLPGSLSGNTIY
13	TRBV2	TRBJ1-3	ASALGGGGVDTIY
15	TRBV7-9	TRBJ1-2	ASSLSKTEGRNYGYT
14	TRBV7-9	TRBJ2-3	ASSLAPVTSTDTQY
11	TRBV28	TRBJ2-1	ASQGAYQNEQF
11	TRBV6-4	TRBJ1-2	ASSDGQGYGYT
12	TRBV19	TRBJ2-1	ASSKGTAYNEQF
10	TRBV7-9	TRBJ2-7	ASSLLGGKQY
11	TRBV28	TRBJ2-1	ASSFYTNNEQF
17	TRBV2	TRBJ2-2	ASSSPQRGSSANTGELF
13	TRBV2	TRBJ2-3	ASSDKTSFTDTQY
11	TRBV29-1	TRBJ1-5	SVGEDGNQPQH
13	TRBV4-2	TRBJ1-5	ASSPERDPNQPQH
11	TRBV7-2	TRBJ1-5	ASSPGWDQPQH
11	TRBV10-1	TRBJ1-6	ASSESRSSPLH
10	TRBV10-3	TRBJ2-7	AISRVSYEQY
9	TRBV29-1	TRBJ1-4	SVQTNEKLF
10	TRBV12-3/TRBV12-4	TRBJ1-2	ASSLTGIGYT
12	TRBV5-4	TRBJ2-7	ASSIRDRGYEQY
11	TRBV7-9	TRBJ1-2	ASSLSASDSYT
11	TRBV12-3/TRBV12-4	TRBJ1-1	ASSWGQNTEAF
13	TRBV7-9	TRBJ1-1	ASQRDSVKNTEAF
12	TRBV11-2	TRBJ2-5	ASSFGTDSRTQY
13	TRBV4-1	TRBJ2-1	ASSRSAGSYNEQF
14	TRBV10-3	TRBJ2-2	AISDSRERDTGELF
11	TRBV10-3	TRBJ2-3	AISESSGLTQY
13	TRBV4-2	TRBJ2-3	ASSQEGQVIDTQY
13	TRBV4-3	TRBJ1-1	ASSLSTGGLPEAF
13	TRBV18	TRBJ2-7	ASSPRTGQGGEQY
12	TRBV7-9	TRBJ2-7	ASTPPGSSYEQY
11	TRBV6-2/TRBV6-3	TRBJ2-2	ASSPQGTGELF
13	TRBV28	TRBJ2-1	ASSSLAGIYNEQF
11	TRBV9	TRBJ2-5	ASSEPGQETQY
11	TRBV7-6	TRBJ2-7	ASSRGTSYEQY
13	TRBV7-3	TRBJ2-1	ASSAQQGGLNEQF
13	TRBV19	TRBJ2-1	ASSIRGQGYNEQF
14	TRBV19	TRBJ2-1	ASSLSGRPIGNEQF
14	TRBV28	TRBJ2-3	ASSFPGTGPTDTQY
12	TRBV6-4	TRBJ2-2	ASRIQENTGELF
12	TRBV29-1	TRBJ2-2	SARGQGRTGELF
18	TRBV3-1/TRBV3-2	TRBJ2-3	ASSPMLLAGVGRSTDTQY
12	TRBV28	TRBJ2-1	ASSLAAGGFEQF
13	TRBV7-3	TRBJ2-3	ASSETGTSSLTQY
13	TRBV5-1	TRBJ1-4	ASSWGTGANEKLF
12	TRBV2	TRBJ1-2	ASSDQGASIGYT
16	TRBV7-3	TRBJ1-1	ASSLTPAGGGRDTEAF
15	TRBV11-3	TRBJ2-1	ASSMGEWLSGKNEQF